The 29 T cell receptor beta chains reported below all come from one sample, sequenced in a study of breast tumors, draining lymph nodes, adjacent tissues. TCRdb used MiXCR to reprocess the multiplex PCR reads, holding one entry per CDR3 protein. Of around 16,000 distinct CDR3 sequences detected, approximately 55% appear once; the ten largest clones hold over 15%. Material for sequencing was tumor-adjacent breast tissue. These receptors were collected from a female donor with breast cancer. Some clones in this sample may be carry-over from other donors' samples.

Judged by abundance, this clonotype is medium-sized. The chain is built from TRBV6-4 and TRBJ1-2; TRBD1 matches 8 bases. This CDR3 is built from 13 residues. The ends lost 3 bases at V and 5 bases at J; junction bases unmatched: 2. The germline V gene has CDR1 MRHNA and CDR2 SNTAGT. The CDR3 DNA reads as TGTGCCAGCAGTGAAGGACAGGGATATGGCTACACCTTC. Amino acid sequence: CASSEGQGYGYTF.

The chain employs TRBV5-1 and TRBJ2-7; no clear D. Trimming shortened V by 4 bases and J by 0 bases, and 5 bases separated the two germline ends. Per germline, CDR1 SGHRS and CDR2 YFSETQ. CDR3 size: 12 residues. As DNA, the CDR3 is TGCGCCAGCAGCGTGTCCTCCTACGAGCAGTACTTC. It is translated as CASSVSSYEQYF.

Regarding this clonotype: Mismatch with germline at one junction end may stem from a read error. The chain links TRBV2 to TRBJ1-5; tentatively, D is TRBD1 (5 bases). Per germline, CDR1 SNHLY and CDR2 FYNNEI. There are 18 residues in the CDR3. CDR3 loop: CASGVGVRTYSGNQPHHF. CDR3 coding DNA: TGTGCCAGCGGGGTAGGGGTCCGAACATATAGCGGCAATCAGCCCCATCATTTT.

Regarding this clonotype: This CDR3 fails to terminate in the conserved phenylalanine or tryptophan, so it likely reflects a read error. The rearrangement links TRBV19 to TRBJ2-1; TRBD1 aligns across 7 bases. CDR1 is LNHDA and CDR2 is SQIVND in the germline V gene (reference sequence). The CDR3 contains 16 residues. V lost 6 bases to trimming and J lost 9 bases; unmatched junction nucleotides: 17. The CDR3, as DNA: TGTGCCAGTAGACCAAATGGACAGGCCCGTCGGAGTGAGCAGTTCTCC. Residues: CASRPNGQARRSEQFS.

Within the sample, this clonotype is medium-sized (0.01 to 0.1%). The chain carries TRBV7-2 and TRBJ1-6; 7 bases are shared with TRBD1. This CDR3 is 15 amino acids long. J lost 7 bases, V lost 3 bases, and 6 bases had no gene match. The germline gives CDR1 SGHTA, CDR2 FQGNSA. The CDR3 nucleotides are TGTGCCAGCAGCTTGCCTGACAGGGCGAATTCACCCCTCCACTTT. Encoded protein: CASSLPDRANSPLHF. Looking up the rest from reference TRBV7-2 and TRBJ1-6 gives the full variable domain: GAGVSQSPSNKVTEKGKDVELRCDPISGHTALYWYRQSLGQGLEFLIYFQGNSAPDKSGLPSDRFSAERTGGSVSTLTIQRTQQEDSAVYLCASSLPDRANSPLHFGNGTRLTVT.

Ten or more counts support this clonotype. V and J are TRBV3-1 and TRBJ1-6, with unresolved D. Trimming took 1 base from V and 6 from J, leaving 1 base between them. This CDR3 region has 12 residues. Per the germline V gene, CDR1 is LGHDT and CDR2 is YNNKEL (reference sequence). CDR3 region: CASSQANSPLHF. CDR3 nucleotide sequence: TGTGCCAGCAGCCAAGCTAATTCACCCCTCCACTTT.

This clonotype was picked up many times. This rearrangement joins TRBV28 to TRBJ1-4; no reliable D call. The V and J ends lost 8 bases and 8 bases respectively, with 9 bases between them. The CDR3 runs to 11 residues. Per germline, CDR1 MDHEN and CDR2 SYDVKM. CDR3 protein: CASRDREKLFF. The CDR3 region has the DNA TGTGCCAGCCGCGACCGGGAAAAACTGTTTTTT.

A word on this clonotype: At one end the junction does not follow the germline gene, possibly because of a read error. V is TRBV25-1 and J is TRBJ2-3; TRBD2 might be the D (6 bases). CDR1 is MGHDK, CDR2 SYGVNS, per germline. The CDR3 runs to 14 residues. CDR3 in DNA: TGTGCTAGCACCGAGGCGGGACGAACAGGTACGCAGTATTTT. Amino acids: CASTEAGRTGTQYF. The variable domain in full, with the rest retrieved from reference TRBV25-1 and TRBJ2-3, is EADIYQTPRYLVIGTGKKITLECSQTMGHDKMYWYQQDPGMELHLIHYSYGVNSTEKGDLSSESTVSRIRTEHFPLTLESARPSHTSQYLCASTEAGRTGTQYFGPGTRLTVL.

With respect to this clonotype: The DNA is omitted, as the CDR3 cannot be located on it reliably, and the CDR3 follows TCRdb's listing. J is TRBJ1-2 and V is TRBV2. The germline V gene has CDR1 SNHLY and CDR2 FYNNEI. The CDR3 adds up to 21 amino acids, both ends counted. The CDR3 loop is CASSFYICSARSPGLIYGYTF.

By its share, this clonotype is medium-sized (0.01 to 0.1%). The V gene is TRBV20-1, the J gene TRBJ1-2, with 9 bases lining up with TRBD1. Trimming took 5 bases from V and 9 from J; bases not matched to a gene: 4. CDR1 is DFQATT, CDR2 SNEGSKA, per germline (reference sequence). This CDR3 is 11 amino acids long. CDR3 sequence reads: CSAGQGISYTF. CDR3 in DNA: TGCAGTGCTGGACAGGGGATTAGCTACACCTTC.

A note on this clonotype: Relative to the germline gene, one junction end is altered; a read error may explain this. The V gene is TRBV18, the J gene TRBJ2-7, with D hard to call. Germline CDR1 and CDR2: KGHSH and LQKENI. The CDR3 is made up of 12 amino acids. CDR3: CAGSPGLVEQYF. As DNA, the CDR3 is TGTGCCGGCTCACCCGGGCTAGTCGAGCAGTACTTC.

In DNA form, the CDR3 reads TGCAGTGCTAGTCGGGGACAGGGGGCCAAAAATGAAAAACTGTTTTTT. Protein: CSASRGQGAKNEKLFF. This rearrangement joins TRBV20-1 to TRBJ1-4; the match to TRBD1 covers 12 bases. In germline, CDR1 is DFQATT, CDR2 SNEGSKA (reference sequence). The junction had 7 bases not matched to a gene; V was cut back by 3 bases and J by 5 bases. The CDR3 has 16 residues.

The genes are TRBV24-1 and TRBJ2-2; 7 bases are a match to TRBD2. The germline V gene has CDR1 KGHDR and CDR2 SFDVKD. The trim removed 3 bases at V and 6 bases at J, leaving 6 bases unmatched. The CDR3 is 15 amino acids. CDR3 DNA: TGTGCCACCAGTGATCGCGGGAGTTTCGCCGGGGAGCTGTTTTTT. Encoded protein: CATSDRGSFAGELFF.

This clonotype was recorded many times. The CDR3 here is CASSVPGQGTDTQYF. Here the CDR3 DNA reads TGTGCCAGCAGTGTCCCGGGACAAGGGACAGATACGCAGTATTTT. The chain couples TRBV6-6 to TRBJ2-3; TRBD1 is a possible D gene (6 bases). CDR1 and CDR2 (germline): MNHNY, SVGAGI (reference sequence). CDR3 length: 15 residues. Trimming removed 5 bases from V and 3 bases from J, with 15 bases in between.

Concerning this clonotype itself: At one end the junction does not follow the germline gene, possibly because of a read error. The chain links TRBV9 to TRBJ2-1, with D perhaps matching TRBD1 (5 bases). The germline V gene encodes CDR1 SGDLS and CDR2 YYNGEE. The CDR3 contains 13 residues. CDR3 nucleotides: TGTGCCAGCAGCGTAGACGGGTTGAAGGGGCAGTTTTTC. Translated: CASSVDGLKGQFF.

The V and J genes are TRBV7-3 and TRBJ2-3; TRBD2 matches at 8 bases. Per the germline V gene, CDR1 is SGHTA and CDR2 is FQGTGA. The CDR3 is 17 residues long. Trimming removed 1 base from V and 1 base from J; junction bases left unmatched: 7. The CDR3 protein is CASSLMAGTRGTDTQYF. In DNA, the CDR3 is TGTGCCAGCAGCTTAATGGCCGGGACTAGGGGCACAGATACGCAGTATTTT.

This clonotype was counted at least ten times. The chain joins TRBV6-1 to TRBJ2-5; TRBD1 is a possible D gene (5 bases). Germline-derived CDR1 and CDR2 are MNHNS and SASEGT. Trimming took 4 bases from V and 1 from J, leaving 16 bases between them. The CDR3 runs 16 residues. CDR3 coding DNA: TGTGCCAGCAGTGTGGGGCCCCCAGCGCTCCAAGAGACCCAGTACTTC. This sequence encodes CASSVGPPALQETQYF.

A remark on this clonotype: The junction shows a germline mismatch at one end, possibly a read error. V gene TRBV7-2 combines with J gene TRBJ2-5; the match to TRBD2 covers 11 bases. Germline V gene data show CDR1 as SGHTA and CDR2 as FQGNSA. The CDR3 is made up of 16 amino acids. CDR3 nucleotide sequence: TGTGCTAGCAGCGGCACTAGCGGGGGAGCCATGGAGACCCAGTACTTC. This gives the protein CASSGTSGGAMETQYF.

The gene calls are TRBV7-2 and TRBJ2-7, with D perhaps assigned TRBD1 or TRBD2 (5 bases each). The V and J ends lost 3 bases and 2 bases respectively, with 11 bases between them. CDR1 and CDR2 (germline): SGHTA, FQGNSA. The CDR3 has 14 amino acids. CDR3 amino acids: CASSLNRGPYEQYF. The CDR3 DNA follows: TGTGCCAGCAGCTTGAACCGGGGCCCCTACGAGCAGTACTTC.

A few counts support this clonotype. The chain has TRBV20-1 and TRBJ2-2; TRBD1 aligns across 11 bases. Germline V gene lookup returns CDR1 DFQATT and CDR2 SNEGSKA (reference sequence). This CDR3 is 15 amino acids long. CDR3: CRAGQGAYNTGELFF. The CDR3 nucleotides read TGCAGAGCCGGACAGGGGGCTTACAACACCGGGGAGCTGTTTTTT.

This clonotype was counted at least ten times. The chain is built from TRBV7-6 and TRBJ2-2, with D perhaps matching TRBD1 (6 bases). The CDR3 consists of 15 residues. Germline V CDR1 and CDR2: SGHVS, FNYEAQ. Trimming took 8 bases from V and 5 from J, leaving 18 bases between them. Written as DNA, the CDR3 is TGTGCCAGCGGTGGCAGGGGAACAACAACCGGGGAGCTGTTTTTT. Amino acids: CASGGRGTTTGELFF.

This clonotype is large (0.1 to 1%) within its sample. The rearrangement uses TRBV12-3 or TRBV12-4 and TRBJ1-6; 9 bases line up with TRBD1. This CDR3 has 15 amino acids. Trimming took 5 bases from V and 7 from J; bases not matched to a gene: 6. CDR3: CASSETGTGNSPLHF. CDR3 DNA: TGTGCCAGCAGTGAAACCGGGACAGGGAATTCACCCCTCCACTTT.

The chain is built from TRBV6-1 and TRBJ2-7; D possibly corresponds to TRBD1 (6 bases). V lost 6 bases, J lost 2 bases, and 20 bases lay in between. This CDR3 is 16 amino acids long. Germline V lookup: CDR1 MNHNS, CDR2 SASEGT. The CDR3 loop reads CASRERHRDKTYEQYF. The CDR3 DNA sequence: TGTGCCAGCAGAGAAAGACACCGGGACAAAACCTACGAGCAGTACTTC.

The rearrangement links TRBV20-1 to TRBJ2-7; 11 bases agree with TRBD1. The CDR3 is made up of 16 amino acids. Germline loops: CDR1 DFQATT, CDR2 SNEGSKA (reference sequence). Trimming removed 3 bases from V and 5 bases from J; junction bases left unmatched: 12. CDR3 region: CSASVSGTGGFNEQYF. CDR3 bases: TGCAGTGCTAGCGTTAGCGGGACAGGGGGTTTCAACGAGCAGTACTTC.

This chain uses TRBV5-1 with TRBJ2-5; perhaps TRBD1 as D (5 bases). Trimming stripped 7 bases from V and 3 bases from J, with 22 bases between. From germline, CDR1 is SGHRS and CDR2 YFSETQ. CDR3 length: 16 amino acids. DNA for the CDR3: TGCGCCAGCTCTGACAGCAATTCAAAGTGGGAAGAGACCCAGTACTTC. Translation gives CASSDSNSKWEETQYF.

CDR3 in DNA: TGTGCCAGCAGCTTAGATCGGCTAGCGGGCACCTACGAGCAGTACTTC. Translation gives CASSLDRLAGTYEQYF. The chain combines TRBV11-2 with TRBJ2-7, with TRBD2 matching 8 bases. The CDR3 contains 16 residues. The germline V gene has CDR1 SGHAT and CDR2 FQNNGV. V shed 0 bases, J shed 2 bases, and the junction held 6 bases outside the gene matches.

V usage is TRBV9 and J usage is TRBJ1-2; TRBD1 might be the D (6 bases). Germline CDR1 and CDR2: SGDLS and YYNGEE. The CDR3 consists of 14 residues. The V end was cut by 4 bases, the J end by 3 bases, with 13 bases between. The CDR3 reads CASSLRTADYGYTF. The CDR3 nucleotides are TGTGCCAGCAGCTTAAGGACAGCCGACTATGGCTACACCTTC.

This chain joins TRBV7-8 and TRBJ1-2, with no clear D. Trimming shortened V by 1 base and J by 7 bases, and 13 bases separated the two germline ends. There are 14 residues in the CDR3. The V gene's germline CDR1 is SGHVS and CDR2 FQNEAQ. This chain's CDR3 is CASSLDGSGVGYTF. Here the CDR3 DNA reads TGTGCCAGCAGCTTAGATGGTTCTGGTGTTGGCTACACCTTC. Full variable domain (missing parts from reference TRBV7-8 and TRBJ1-2): GAGVSQSPRYKVAKRGQDVALRCDPISGHVSLFWYQQALGQGPEFLTYFQNEAQLDKSGLPSDRFFAERPEGSVSTLKIQRTQQEDSAVYLCASSLDGSGVGYTFGSGTRLTVV.

V is TRBV10-3 and J is TRBJ2-7; 16 bases align to TRBD2. The CDR3 loop spans 16 amino acids. Looked up from germline, CDR1 is ENHRY and CDR2 is SYGVKD. V shed 6 bases and J 5 bases; nucleotides not matched to a gene: 7. The CDR3 coding sequence is TGTGCCATCAGCCCCGGGACTAGCGGGAGGGTGAACGAGCAGTACTTC. Its protein product is CAISPGTSGRVNEQYF.